This TCR beta chain is drawn from a study of shared clonotypes between healthy human individuals. General study findings and limits: Generation probabilities were higher for clonotypes shared across all four sorted-subset donors than for unshared ones.

Both subsets, CD45RA+ naive and CD45RA-negative memory, were split from the CD4+ cells. Worth noting for this clone: Its antigen is not known. Other DNA sequences from this sample encode an identical CDR3 as well.

The germline V and J ends were trimmed by 0 bases and 4 bases, with 3 bases remaining between them. The CDR3 runs to 12 residues. The germline CDR1 and CDR2 sequences are SGDLS and YYNGEE. The protocol was immunoSEQ multiplex PCR, while the TCRdb copy is restricted to in-frame clones and leaves out a portion. The table shows more than 900,000 clones, with around three quarters occurring only once. V and J are TRBV9 and TRBJ2-3; no definite D call. This clonotype originated in a man aged 18 to 29 in good health. Some clones in this sample may be carry-over from other donors' samples. Input material: memory CD4+ T cells from PBMCs. Subset specified: CD45RA-negative fraction. This CDR3 is CASSVVADTQYF. The CDR3 region has the DNA TGTGCCAGCAGCGTAGTCGCAGATACGCAGTATTTT.